Below, 9 T cell receptor beta chains from the same sample are listed, as sequenced in a study of cytomegalovirus exposure and HLA in healthy donors. PCR involved 60 Vbeta and 13 Jbeta primers. Only in-frame clones appear in the TCRdb table, and some are missing; sequencing was by immunoSEQ multiplex PCR. This sample has around 180,000 clones, with 85% found just once. The material sequenced was PBMCs. These receptors were obtained from a boy aged 2 to 9 in good health and CMV-seronegative.

V is TRBV29-1 and J is TRBJ1-6; no reliable D call. The CDR3 runs to 13 residues. V lost 4 bases, J lost 9 bases, and 13 bases lay in between. Germline V gives CDR1 SQVTM, CDR2 ANQGSEA. The CDR3 region is CSVVESPSSPLHF. DNA for the CDR3: TGCAGCGTTGTGGAGAGCCCTTCTTCACCCCTCCACTTT.

This clone was seen a single time. The V call is TRBV4-1, the J call TRBJ1-2; D gene ambiguous. The CDR3 consists of 14 residues. The V and J ends lost 1 base and 4 bases respectively, with 10 bases between them. Per germline, CDR1 MGHRA and CDR2 YSYEKL. Here the CDR3 reads CASSQGLGGYGYTF. CDR3 coding DNA: TGCGCCAGCAGCCAAGGCCTAGGAGGCTATGGCTACACCTTC.

The chain combines TRBV6-1 with TRBJ2-7; D unresolved. Per the germline V gene, CDR1 is MNHNS and CDR2 is SASEGT. Trimming took off 5 bases at V and 3 bases at J, with 5 bases between the two ends. The CDR3 spans 11 residues. As DNA, the CDR3 is TGTGCCAGCAGTCTAAACTACGAGCAGTACTTC. It encodes CASSLNYEQYF.

On this clone: An end of the junction does not agree with germline; a read error may underlie this. V is TRBV27 and J is TRBJ1-2; D gene unclear. The CDR3 has 14 amino acids. The germline gives CDR1 MNHEY, CDR2 SMNVEV (reference sequence). Here the CDR3 reads CASSYGGNNYGYTF. CDR3 DNA sequence: TGTGCCAGCAGTTACGGCGGAAATAACTATGGTTACACCTTC.

V and J are TRBV11-1 and TRBJ2-2, with 9 bases identical to TRBD1. Germline assignment: CDR1 SGHAT and CDR2 FQDESV (reference sequence). J lost 0 bases, V lost 4 bases, and 6 bases had no gene match. There are 17 residues in the CDR3. The CDR3 region is CASSSGQGVSNTGELFF. CDR3 coding DNA: TGTGCCAGCAGCTCGGGACAGGGAGTATCGAACACCGGGGAGCTGTTTTTT.

V usage is TRBV11-2 and J usage is TRBJ2-5; tentatively, D is TRBD1 (5 bases). Germline V gene lookup returns CDR1 SGHAT and CDR2 FQNNGV. This CDR3 has 14 amino acids. V lost 5 bases to trimming and J lost 1 base, with 11 bases between them. Here the CDR3 DNA reads TGTGCCAGCAGCGTCCCTACAGGCCAAGAGACCCAGTACTTC. Amino acids: CASSVPTGQETQYF.

A note on this clone: Distinct nucleotide sequences in the sample also encode this CDR3. The chain links TRBV9 to TRBJ2-7, with 8 positions matching TRBD1. The CDR3 length is 15 residues. V shed 0 bases and J 3 bases; nucleotides not matched to a gene: 5. Germline V CDR1 and CDR2: SGDLS, YYNGEE. Here the CDR3 DNA reads TGTGCCAGCAGCGTAGGGACAGGGAGTAGCTACGAGCAGTACTTC. Its protein is CASSVGTGSSYEQYF.

A single count supports this clone. The chain combines TRBV9 with TRBJ1-1; the D is unclear. The ends were cut back, 8 bases at V and 7 bases at J, with 18 bases in the middle. Germline lookup yields CDR1 SGDLS and CDR2 YYNGEE. The CDR3 spans 13 residues. This CDR3 reads CARGRQRRGEAFF. The CDR3 DNA is TGTGCCAGGGGCCGCCAGAGGCGGGGTGAAGCTTTCTTT.

The chain recombines TRBV19 with TRBJ2-2, with D perhaps TRBD2 (5 bases). Germline-derived CDR1 and CDR2 are LNHDA and SQIVND (reference sequence). There are 16 residues in the CDR3. Trimming cost V 4 bases and J 5 bases, with 17 bases left between them. DNA for the CDR3: TGTGCCAGTAGTACCCCGGCGAGAGAGGGAACCGGGGAGCTGTTTTTT. It translates to CASSTPAREGTGELFF. The full variable domain, completed using reference TRBV19 and TRBJ2-2, is DGGITQSPKYLFRKEGQNVTLSCEQNLNHDAMYWYRQDPGQGLRLIYYSQIVNDFQKGDIAEGYSVSREKKESFPLTVTSAQKNPTAFYLCASSTPAREGTGELFFGEGSRLTVL.